Listed here are 9 T cell receptor beta chains from one sample, sequenced in a study of early T cells in non-severe SARS-CoV-2 infection. Using its own MiXCR run on the 5' RACE reads, TCRdb lists one record per CDR3 protein. The data contain almost 65,000 distinct CDR3 sequences, over 4% of them singletons. The material sequenced was whole blood. These receptors were obtained from an adult who was a healthcare worker with PCR-confirmed SARS-CoV-2 infection or an uninfected control (not recorded which).

This clonotype was detected ten times or more. This rearrangement joins TRBV29-1 to TRBJ2-1; no clear D gene. There are 12 residues in the CDR3. V was clipped by 4 bases and J by 2 bases, with 6 bases between them. Germline CDR1 is SQVTM and CDR2 is ANQGSEA. CDR3 sequence (DNA): TGCAGCGTTGGGAGAGCCTACAATGAGCAGTTCTTC. It specifies CSVGRAYNEQFF.

In its sample, this clonotype was seen many times. The chain is built from TRBV7-2 and TRBJ2-1; 8 positions agree with TRBD2. This CDR3 has 14 residues. J lost 8 bases, V lost 1 base, and 4 bases had no gene match. CDR1 is SGHTA and CDR2 is FQGNSA in the germline V gene. CDR3 amino acids: CASSLVIAGYEQFF. The CDR3 coding sequence is TGTGCCAGCAGCTTAGTGATAGCGGGATATGAGCAGTTCTTC. Combining the CDR3 with reference TRBV7-2 and TRBJ2-1 gives the whole variable domain GAGVSQSPSNKVTEKGKDVELRCDPISGHTALYWYRQSLGQGLEFLIYFQGNSAPDKSGLPSDRFSAERTGGSVSTLTIQRTQQEDSAVYLCASSLVIAGYEQFFGPGTRLTVL.

Notes on this clonotype: At one boundary the junction diverges from the germline segment, which might be a read error. V and J are TRBV3-1 and TRBJ2-1; tentatively, D is TRBD1 or TRBD2 (5 bases each). CDR1 is LGHDT and CDR2 is YNNKEL in the germline V gene (reference sequence). The CDR3 has 11 residues. CDR3: CASSAPGSRVF. CDR3 DNA: TGTGCCAGCAGCGCCCCGGGATCCAGGGTCTTC.

This clonotype was seen at least ten times. This rearrangement joins TRBV10-3 to TRBJ1-5, with TRBD1 matching over 7 bases. The germline V gene encodes CDR1 ENHRY and CDR2 SYGVKD. CDR3 length: 15 residues. Germline trimming cut 3 bases from V and 4 bases from J; bases unmatched to any gene: 6. CDR3 sequence reads: CAISDYRGLNQPQHF. In DNA form, the CDR3 reads TGTGCCATCAGTGACTACAGGGGTTTGAATCAGCCCCAGCATTTT.

A few counts support this clonotype. This chain joins TRBV19 and TRBJ1-4; possibly TRBD1 for D (6 bases). Germline CDR1 is LNHDA and CDR2 is SQIVND (reference sequence). V lost 7 bases, J lost 8 bases, and 17 bases lay in between. This CDR3 has 14 residues. This CDR3 reads CASNFRGLEEKLFF. The CDR3 DNA is TGTGCCAGTAACTTCAGGGGCTTGGAGGAAAAACTGTTTTTT.

This clonotype was seen a few times. This sequence joins TRBV3-1 and TRBJ2-2; D is unresolved. The germline gives CDR1 LGHDT, CDR2 YNNKEL (reference sequence). The CDR3 runs 14 residues. V was clipped by 4 bases and J by 6 bases, with 12 bases between them. CDR3 loop: CASSPLIGAGELFF. The CDR3 nucleotides read TGTGCCAGCAGCCCCTTGATTGGGGCCGGGGAGCTGTTTTTT.

This clonotype was seen many times. The chain uses TRBV6-6 and TRBJ1-5; weak D call: TRBD1 (6 bases). The CDR3 consists of 16 residues. Germline V gene sequence: CDR1 MNHNY, CDR2 SVGAGI (reference sequence). The V end lost 6 bases, the J end lost 2 bases, and 17 bases lay between the germline ends. CDR3 protein: CASRLGTTYGNQPQHF. The CDR3 coding sequence is TGTGCCAGCAGGCTCGGGACAACATACGGCAATCAGCCCCAGCATTTT.

A few counts support this clonotype. The chain has TRBV6-2 or TRBV6-3 and TRBJ2-3, with D tentatively TRBD1 or TRBD2 (6 bases each). Trimming pared 0 bases from V and 4 bases from J, leaving 17 bases between. The CDR3 runs 17 residues. The germline CDR1 and CDR2 sequences are MNHEY and SVGEGT. CDR3 nucleotide sequence: TGTGCCAGCAGTTACTCGATGGGGGGCCGGTATCCAGATACGCAGTATTTT. Protein sequence: CASSYSMGGRYPDTQYF.

A few counts support this clonotype. The rearrangement uses TRBV5-4 and TRBJ2-1, with 7 bases matching TRBD1. Germline CDR1 is SGHNT and CDR2 is YYREEE (reference sequence). The V and J ends lost 0 bases and 7 bases, in that order; junction bases with no gene match: 4. The CDR3 spans 14 residues. CDR3 protein: CASSLEGARNEQFF. The CDR3 bases are TGTGCCAGCAGCTTGGAGGGGGCGCGTAATGAGCAGTTCTTC.